Listed below are T cell receptor beta chains from one sample, sequenced in a study of shared clonotypes between healthy human individuals. TCRdb keeps only in-frame clones here, not all; method: immunoSEQ multiplex PCR. The sample includes 1,100,000 or so clones, around 78% of them seen just once. The sequencing sample was made of memory CD4+ T cells from PBMCs. The receptors come from a man aged 18-30 years in good health. Some clones in this sample may be carry-over from other donors' samples. CDR3s include the opening cysteine and the closing phenylalanine or tryptophan. A D gene is named only where the DNA matches it firmly. The size entry is marked missing in some rows and otherwise reads once, few, many or a size class.

j_call cdr3_length d_call clone_size v_call cdr3_nt cdr3_aa
TRBJ2-4 14 TRBD1 once TRBV7-2 TGTGCCAGCAGCTCCGACAGGGGAAAAAACATTCAGTACTTC CASSSDRGKNIQYF
TRBJ2-1 16 TRBD2 NA TRBV11-2 TGTGCCAGCAGACCGACTAGCGGGAGAAAGGGGGATGAGCAGTTCTTC CASRPTSGRKGDEQFF
TRBJ2-4 14 NA NA TRBV7-9 TGTGCCAGCAGCCCAATGGGGGTACAAGACATTCAGTACTTC CASSPMGVQDIQYF
TRBJ2-1 15 TRBD2 NA TRBV5-1 TGCGCCAGCAGCTTGGTGACTAGCGGGATTGGGGAGCAGTTCTTC CASSLVTSGIGEQFF
TRBJ1-4 14 NA few TRBV5-8 TGTGCCACCACGAGGGGGTATACTAATGAAAAACTGTTTTTT CATTRGYTNEKLFF
TRBJ2-5 13 NA few TRBV6-1 TGTGCCAGCGTGCGGACAGTGCAAGAGACCCAGTACTTC CASVRTVQETQYF
TRBJ2-5 13 NA NA TRBV5-4 TGTGCCAGCAGCCCAGGGATTTTGGAGACCCAGTACTTC CASSPGILETQYF
TRBJ2-3 18 TRBD2 NA TRBV27 TGTGCCAGCAGTTTCTTCACTTGGGCTAGCGGGAGTAGCGATACGCAGTATTTT CASSFFTWASGSSDTQYF
TRBJ2-5 16 NA NA TRBV5-1 TGCGCCAGCAGCCCGAGGGGGGTACAGTACCAAGAGACCCAGTACTTC CASSPRGVQYQETQYF
TRBJ2-6 18 TRBD2 NA TRBV7-3 TGTGCCAGCAGCACCCTTAGGGGAGGGGACTCTGGGGCCAACGTCCTGACTTTC CASSTLRGGDSGANVLTF
TRBJ2-7 14 NA NA TRBV7-6 TGTGCCAGCAGCAAGGGGACGGAAACCTACGAGCAGTACTTC CASSKGTETYEQYF
TRBJ2-5 15 TRBD2 NA TRBV7-9 TGTGCCAGCAGCCGGGAGGGACTAGCGGGGGAGACCCAGTACTTC CASSREGLAGETQYF
TRBJ2-7 14 NA NA TRBV5-6 TGTGCCAGCAGCTCGCAGGGGCGGTCCTACGAGCAGTACTTC CASSSQGRSYEQYF
TRBJ1-4 16 NA many TRBV4-3 TGCGCCAGCAGCCATGGGTTGGGGGACCCTAATGAAAAACTGTTTTTT CASSHGLGDPNEKLFF
TRBJ2-7 16 TRBD1 few TRBV6-1 TGTGCCAGCAGTGAAGCGGGGGGACAGGGAATCTACGAGCAGTACTTC CASSEAGGQGIYEQYF
TRBJ1-3 15 TRBD1 NA TRBV7-2 TGTGCCAGCACAGTTGACAGGGGTTACGGAAACACCATATATTTT CASTVDRGYGNTIYF
TRBJ2-6 17 TRBD1 NA TRBV4-3 TGCGCCAGCAGCCAAGCCCCAGGGGGAGATGGGGCCAACGTCCTGACTTTC CASSQAPGGDGANVLTF
TRBJ2-1 16 TRBD1 NA TRBV5-6 TGTGCCAGCAGCTTGATTCTAGGACAGGGCTACAATGAGCAGTTCTTC CASSLILGQGYNEQFF
TRBJ2-7 12 NA NA TRBV6-5 TGTGCCAGCTCCAGTAGGGGAAACGAGCAGTACTTC CASSSRGNEQYF
TRBJ2-1 11 NA NA TRBV20-1 TGCAGTGCTAGTTGGTACAATGAGCAGTTCTTC CSASWYNEQFF
TRBJ2-3 17 TRBD2 NA TRBV4-3 TGCGCCAGCAGCCAAGAGAGGACTAGCGGGAGCACAGATACGCAGTATTTT CASSQERTSGSTDTQYF
TRBJ2-7 15 NA once TRBV7-8 TGTGCCAGCAGCTTAGGCGGGGAGAGCTCCTACGAGCAGTACTTC CASSLGGESSYEQYF